The entry below describes one T cell receptor beta chain. No antigen is known for it. The CDR3 spans 14 residues. Looked up from germline, CDR1 is SGHTA and CDR2 is FQGNSA. Trimming at V came to 3 bases and at J to 5 bases, leaving 5 bases not matched to a gene. These data are taken from a study of T cell repertoires in cytomegalovirus infection. The wider study: Shared public TCR beta signatures pointed to both CMV infection and a matching HLA type. General study points: CMV carriers having the relevant HLA were flagged by cumulative public TCR beta family frequency.

Each CDR3 protein is one row after TCRdb ran MiXCR on the reads. The sample consists of over 300,000 distinct CDR3 sequences, about a sixth of them appearing once. The source of this sequence is a human donor in good health (CMV status not recorded). Some clones in this sample may be carry-over from other donors' samples. V and J are TRBV7-2 and TRBJ1-1; 8 bases line up with TRBD1. Specimen: PBMCs. The CDR3 DNA is TGTGCCAGCAGCTTCCAGGGGGCGGGGACTGAAGCTTTCTTT. This sequence encodes CASSFQGAGTEAFF.